A selection of T cell receptor beta chains follows, all from one sample in a study of blood T cell repertoires in COVID-19. The repertoire was sequenced with immunoSEQ multiplex PCR; TCRdb's copy has only in-frame clones and lacks some. This sample carries over 300,000 clones, about 82% of them seen once, and the ten largest clones take about 1.6%. Sequenced sample: peripheral blood. The receptors originated from a woman aged 45-65 years with acute or convalescent COVID-19. CDR3s include the opening cysteine and the closing phenylalanine or tryptophan. Fields, in order: clone size, J gene, V gene, D gene, CDR3 DNA, CDR3 protein. A D gene is named only where the DNA matches it firmly. Size values are once, few and many counts, or a class for expanded clones, and some rows have none.

>NA|TRBJ1-4|TRBV4-1|TRBD1
TGCGCCAGCAGCCCTCCTCCGGGACAGGGCCTTAATGAAAAACTGTTTTTT
CASSPPPGQGLNEKLFF
>NA|TRBJ1-2|TRBV6-4|NA
TGTGCCAGCAGTGACTCTCGAGGCTATGGCTACACCTTC
CASSDSRGYGYTF
>NA|TRBJ1-6|TRBV20-1|NA
TGCAGTGCTAGTAGCCATACTCCCAATTCACCCCTCCACTTT
CSASSHTPNSPLHF
>NA|TRBJ2-6|TRBV21-1|NA
TGTGCCAGCAGAGACAGAGCTGGGGCCAACGTCCTGACTTTC
CASRDRAGANVLTF
>once|TRBJ2-2|TRBV10-3|TRBD2
TGTGCCATCAGTGAGTCTCGGGCGGGAGACACCGGGGAGCTGTTTTTT
CAISESRAGDTGELFF
>few|TRBJ1-2|TRBV6-5|TRBD1
TGTGCCAGCAGTTTCACCCGGACAGGGGGTGTCGGCTACACCTTC
CASSFTRTGGVGYTF
>NA|TRBJ1-1|TRBV4-3|TRBD1
TGCGCGGAGAAAAATCCGGGACAGTTGAACACTGAAGCTTTCTTT
CAEKNPGQLNTEAFF
>NA|TRBJ2-3|TRBV24-1|TRBD1
TGTGCCACCAGTGATCCTCGACAGGGTACAGATACGCAGTATTTT
CATSDPRQGTDTQYF
>NA|TRBJ2-3|TRBV6-5|NA
TGTGCCAGCAGAAGGACAGTATCTGTCACAGATACGCAGTATTTT
CASRRTVSVTDTQYF
>NA|TRBJ1-1|TRBV19|NA
TGTGCCAGTAGCCAGGGTATGAACACTGAAGCTTTCTTT
CASSQGMNTEAFF
>few|TRBJ1-4|TRBV28|NA
TGTGCCAGCAGTTTTCTAGACAGGCTCGGTAGACTGTTTTTT
CASSFLDRLGRLFF
>few|TRBJ2-7|TRBV5-5|NA
TGTGCCAGCAGCTTGGAATGGGCATCCACCTACGAGCAGTACTTC
CASSLEWASTYEQYF
>NA|TRBJ1-1|TRBV19|TRBD1
TGTGCCAGTAGTCCCTACAGGGGGCAGGGCACTGAAGCTTTCTTT
CASSPYRGQGTEAFF
>NA|TRBJ2-1|TRBV6-6|NA
TGTGCCAGCAGTTACGAGACTAGTCCTAACAATGAGCAGTTCTTC
CASSYETSPNNEQFF
>NA|TRBJ2-2|TRBV11-3|NA
TGTGCCAGCAGCTTCGATTTAGTGCGAGGGAGCACCGGGGAGCTGTTTTTT
CASSFDLVRGSTGELFF
>NA|TRBJ2-3|TRBV5-8|TRBD1
TGTGCCAGCAGCCCCAGGGGGCGAGAAACAGATACGCAGTATTTT
CASSPRGRETDTQYF
>few|TRBJ1-2|TRBV29-1|TRBD1
TGCAGCGTGTCTATCTTGGGACAGGGAGGAGGCTACACCTTC
CSVSILGQGGGYTF
>NA|TRBJ2-5|TRBV30|TRBD2
TGTGCCTGGAGAGCCAAAGCGGGAGGGCGGGAGACCCAGTACTTC
CAWRAKAGGRETQYF
>few|TRBJ2-7|TRBV19|TRBD2
TGTGCCAGTAGTTCCGGGACTAGCGGGGCCTCCTACGAGCAGTACTTC
CASSSGTSGASYEQYF
>NA|TRBJ2-2|TRBV9|NA
TGTGCCAGCAGTTCCGGGAGGAACACCGGGGAGCTGTTTTTT
CASSSGRNTGELFF
>few|TRBJ2-7|TRBV10-3|TRBD1
TGTGCCATCAGTACAGGACAGGGTAGATACGAGCAGTACTTC
CAISTGQGRYEQYF
>NA|TRBJ1-4|TRBV27|TRBD1
TGTGCCAGCAGGTCAACAGGGGGGGGTGAAAAACTGTTTTTT
CASRSTGGGEKLFF
>NA|TRBJ2-7|TRBV18|TRBD1
TGTGCCAGCTCACCAAATTGGGACAGCTCCTACGAGCAGTACTTC
CASSPNWDSSYEQYF
>NA|TRBJ2-1|TRBV4-3|TRBD2
TGCGCCAGCAGCCTCAACTTAGCGGGAGCCTACAATGAGCAGTTCTTC
CASSLNLAGAYNEQFF
>NA|TRBJ2-5|TRBV9|NA
TGTGCCAGCAGCGTACGGGGTGGGCGGAAGCAAGAGACCCAGTACTTC
CASSVRGGRKQETQYF
>NA|TRBJ1-2|TRBV28|NA
TGTGCCAGCAGTTTTGGATCCCAGGGTTATGGCTACACCTTC
CASSFGSQGYGYTF
>NA|TRBJ2-3|TRBV7-9|NA
TGTGCCGGCGGGCGAAGCACAGATACGCAGTATTTT
CAGGRSTDTQYF
>NA|TRBJ2-1|TRBV7-9|TRBD2
TGTGCCAGCAGCTTATCCGGGACTAGTAATGAGCAGTTCTTC
CASSLSGTSNEQFF
>NA|TRBJ2-3|TRBV29-1|TRBD2
TGCAGCGTCCACGGGACTAGCGGATGGGCAGATACGCAGTATTTT
CSVHGTSGWADTQYF
>NA|TRBJ2-1|TRBV5-1|TRBD2
TGCGCCAGCAGCGCAACTAGCGGGCCTTACAATGAGCAGTTCTTC
CASSATSGPYNEQFF